Listed below are T cell receptor beta chains from one sample, sequenced in a study of blood T cell repertoires in COVID-19. Here immunoSEQ multiplex PCR was the method, and the copy in TCRdb shows in-frame clones only, minus some. The table records roughly 240,000 clones, about 85% of them present only once. The sample was peripheral blood. The receptors were sampled from a man between 18 and 35 years old with active or convalescent COVID-19. CDR3s include the opening cysteine and the closing phenylalanine or tryptophan. D genes are given only for firm matches. Size tells how often a clone was seen (once, few, many) or the class of an expanded clone, and some rows leave it out.

j_gene | d_gene | v_gene | abundance | CDR3aa | CDR3nt
TRBJ2-1 | TRBD2 | TRBV5-8 | . | CASSLDNGGRAGNEQFF | TGTGCCAGCAGCTTGGACAACGGCGGGAGGGCCGGCAATGAGCAGTTCTTC
TRBJ2-3 | TRBD1 | TRBV19 | . | CASRPGGGDRGDTQYF | TGTGCCAGTAGGCCCGGAGGGGGGGACAGGGGAGATACGCAGTATTTT
TRBJ2-7 | TRBD1 | TRBV10-1 | . | CASGTGTGRNEQYF | TGCGCCAGCGGAACCGGGACAGGCCGAAACGAGCAGTACTTC
TRBJ1-3 | . | TRBV4-3 | . | CASSQEVGRGNTIYF | TGCGCCAGCAGCCAAGAAGTAGGCAGGGGAAACACCATATATTTT
TRBJ1-6 | . | TRBV7-9 | . | CASSLLSLKGARNSPLHF | TGTGCCAGCAGCTTACTGTCGTTGAAAGGGGCTAGGAATTCACCCCTCCACTTT
TRBJ2-3 | TRBD2 | TRBV5-1 | . | CASSLAGGGNTDTQYF | TGCGCCAGCAGCTTGGCGGGAGGGGGTAACACAGATACGCAGTATTTT
TRBJ2-4 | TRBD1 | TRBV11-2 | . | CASSPGQGNIQYF | TGTGCCAGCAGCCCAGGACAGGGAAACATTCAGTACTTC
TRBJ2-7 | . | TRBV6-1 | . | CASSEEVSGALQQYF | TGTGCCAGCAGTGAAGAAGTTAGCGGCGCTTTGCAGCAGTACTTC
TRBJ2-7 | . | TRBV6-5 | . | CASIPDTRVGEQYF | TGTGCCAGCATTCCAGACACAAGAGTCGGCGAGCAGTACTTC
TRBJ1-2 | . | TRBV28 | . | CASSLNPPTDRWGYTF | TGTGCCAGCAGTCTCAACCCCCCGACAGACAGATGGGGCTACACCTTC
TRBJ2-7 | TRBD2 | TRBV28 | . | CASSLFGGAYEQYF | TGTGCCAGCAGTTTATTCGGGGGGGCTTACGAGCAGTACTTC
TRBJ1-1 | . | TRBV9 | . | CASSVATRAEAFF | TGTGCCAGCAGCGTAGCTACTCGCGCTGAAGCTTTCTTT
TRBJ2-1 | TRBD1 | TRBV6-5 | . | CASSDRGPRQFF | TGTGCCAGCAGCGACAGGGGTCCCAGGCAGTTCTTC
TRBJ1-2 | . | TRBV29-1 | . | CSVGSSGEVYGYTF | TGCAGCGTCGGGAGCTCTGGGGAGGTCTATGGCTACACCTTC
TRBJ2-1 | . | TRBV11-1 | . | CASSLSNYEQFF | TGTGCCAGCAGCTTAAGCAACTATGAGCAGTTCTTC
TRBJ2-7 | TRBD1 | TRBV9 | . | CASSLGGQGNGEQYF | TGTGCCAGCAGCCTTGGGGGACAGGGAAATGGCGAGCAGTACTTC
TRBJ1-1 | . | TRBV11-3 | . | CASSPHPSPNTEAFF | TGTGCCAGCAGCCCCCACCCAAGCCCGAACACTGAAGCTTTCTTT
TRBJ2-2 | TRBD1 | TRBV12-3/TRBV12-4 | once | CAAGGANTGELFF | TGTGCCGCAGGGGGTGCGAACACCGGGGAGCTGTTTTTT
TRBJ2-7 | TRBD1 | TRBV11-2 | . | CASSADRAQQYF | TGTGCCAGCAGCGCCGACAGGGCGCAGCAGTACTTC
TRBJ2-3 | TRBD2 | TRBV7-8 | . | CASSSHRTSGSYTDTQYF | TGTGCCAGCAGCTCTCACCGTACTAGCGGGAGTTACACAGATACGCAGTATTTT
TRBJ2-1 | TRBD2 | TRBV13 | . | CASSPEGLASYNEQFF | TGTGCCAGCAGCCCCGAGGGACTAGCGTCATACAATGAGCAGTTCTTC
TRBJ2-7 | TRBD2 | TRBV7-3 | . | CASSPSSGGFEQYF | TGTGCCAGCAGCCCCTCTAGCGGGGGGTTCGAGCAGTACTTC
TRBJ1-1 | TRBD1 | TRBV9 | . | CASSVHSGTGGLVF | TGTGCCAGCAGCGTTCACTCCGGGACAGGGGGACTGGTCTTT
TRBJ2-3 | TRBD2 | TRBV6-5 | . | CASSLGLAGGPDTQYF | TGTGCCAGCAGTTTGGGACTAGCGGGAGGGCCAGATACGCAGTATTTT
TRBJ1-4 | . | TRBV7-2 | . | CASSRRGSVGEKLFF | TGTGCCAGCAGCCGCCGGGGGTCAGTTGGGGAAAAACTGTTTTTT
TRBJ2-7 | . | TRBV6-5 | . | CASSTDSLREQYF | TGTGCCAGCAGTACCGACAGTCTAAGGGAGCAGTACTTC
TRBJ1-5 | . | TRBV21-1 | . | CASSTIPVYDRRGNQPQHF | TGTGCCAGCAGCACAATCCCAGTATATGACAGACGGGGCAATCAGCCCCAGCATTTT
TRBJ2-3 | . | TRBV27 | . | CASSLSTLGADTQYF | TGTGCCAGCAGTTTGTCGACCCTGGGAGCAGATACGCAGTATTTT
TRBJ1-2 | . | TRBV4-3 | . | CASSQDQEAYYGYTF | TGCGCCAGCAGCCAAGATCAGGAGGCTTACTATGGCTACACCTTC
TRBJ1-2 | . | TRBV9 | . | CASSVGEGGDYGYTF | TGTGCCAGCAGCGTGGGTGAAGGAGGGGACTATGGCTACACCTTC
TRBJ2-7 | . | TRBV5-1 | . | CASSLVNSVSSYEQYF | TGCGCCAGCAGCTTGGTTAACAGTGTAAGCTCCTACGAGCAGTACTTC